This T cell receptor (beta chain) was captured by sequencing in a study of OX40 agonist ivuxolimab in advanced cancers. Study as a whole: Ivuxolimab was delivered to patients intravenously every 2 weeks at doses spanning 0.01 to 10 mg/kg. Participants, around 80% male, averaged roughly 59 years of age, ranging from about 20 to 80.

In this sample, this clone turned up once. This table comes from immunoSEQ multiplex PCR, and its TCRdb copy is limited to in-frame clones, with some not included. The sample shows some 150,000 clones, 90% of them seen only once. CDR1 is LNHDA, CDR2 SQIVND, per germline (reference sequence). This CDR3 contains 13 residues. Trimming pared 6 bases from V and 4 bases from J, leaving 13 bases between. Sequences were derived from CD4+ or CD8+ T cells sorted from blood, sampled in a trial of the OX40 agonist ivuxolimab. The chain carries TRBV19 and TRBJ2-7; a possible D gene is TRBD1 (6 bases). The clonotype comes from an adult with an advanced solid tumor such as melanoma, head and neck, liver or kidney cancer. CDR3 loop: CASSLDRSYEQYF. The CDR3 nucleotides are TGTGCCAGTAGCCTAGACAGGAGTTACGAGCAGTACTTC. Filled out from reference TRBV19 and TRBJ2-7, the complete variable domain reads DGGITQSPKYLFRKEGQNVTLSCEQNLNHDAMYWYRQDPGQGLRLIYYSQIVNDFQKGDIAEGYSVSREKKESFPLTVTSAQKNPTAFYLCASSLDRSYEQYFGPGTRLTVT.